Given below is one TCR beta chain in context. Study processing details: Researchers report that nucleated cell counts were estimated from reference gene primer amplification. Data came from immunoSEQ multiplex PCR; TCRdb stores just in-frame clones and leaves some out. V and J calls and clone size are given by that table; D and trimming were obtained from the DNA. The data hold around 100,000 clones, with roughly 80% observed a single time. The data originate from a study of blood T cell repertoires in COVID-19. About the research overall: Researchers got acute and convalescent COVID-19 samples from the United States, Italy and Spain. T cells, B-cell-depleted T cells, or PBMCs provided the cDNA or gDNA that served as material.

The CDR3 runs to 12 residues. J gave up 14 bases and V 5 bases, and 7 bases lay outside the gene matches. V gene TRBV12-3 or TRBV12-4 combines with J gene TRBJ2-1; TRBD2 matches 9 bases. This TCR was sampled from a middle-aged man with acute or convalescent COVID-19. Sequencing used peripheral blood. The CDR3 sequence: CASSALEREEFF. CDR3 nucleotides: TGTGCCAGCAGTGCCTTGGAGCGGGAGGAGTTCTTC.